This TCR beta chain was captured by sequencing in a study of T cell repertoires in cytomegalovirus infection. About the research overall: CMV infection and matching HLA type were both indicated by public TCR beta signatures.

This clonotype showed up many times. Antigen unknown. TCRdb processed the reads anew with MiXCR; each CDR3 protein has one entry. The table shows 100,000 to 150,000 distinct CDR3 sequences, with approximately 9.2% occurring only once. Study outcomes and limitations: There were carriers of CMV plus the relevant HLA, and cumulative public TCR beta family frequency identified them. Dominating the ex vivo response were HLA-C-restricted CMV-specific TCR beta clonotypes.

CDR1 and CDR2 (germline): SGHTA, FQGNSA. V gave up 5 bases and J gave up 0 bases; unmatched junction bases: 7. The CDR3 covers 16 residues. The chain combines TRBV7-2 with TRBJ1-3, with 7 bases identical to TRBD1. The receptor was derived from a human donor in good health (CMV status not recorded). Some clones in this sample may be carry-over from other donors' samples. Sequenced material: PBMCs. CDR3 amino acids: CASSLGQPNSGNTIYF. CDR3 sequence (DNA): TGTGCCAGCAGCCTGGGACAGCCAAACTCTGGAAACACCATATATTTT.